These 24 T cell receptor beta chains came from one sample sequenced in a study of Ad26.COV2.S vaccination and SARS-CoV-2 variants. The data were produced by immunoSEQ multiplex PCR, yet TCRdb's version contains in-frame clones alone and is incomplete. The profile covers some 330,000 clones, with roughly 90% appearing a single time and 5.5% taken by the ten largest. The treatment was: some 20 received Ad26.COV2.S at low or high dose, single or two shots; several received placebo; per-sample allocation not given. The samples were gathered on day 63 after the first injection of vaccine or placebo. Source: peripheral blood, taken in a trial of Ad26.COV2.S vaccine versus placebo. Every receptor here comes from a person between 18 and 60 years old who received the Ad26.COV2.S COVID-19 vaccine or a placebo.

This clone has only one observation. The gene calls are TRBV2 and TRBJ1-2; tentative D call: TRBD1 (6 bases). Between the trimmed V and J ends, which lost 7 bases and 6 bases, there was a span of 15 bases. The CDR3 is 13 amino acids. CDR1 is SNHLY and CDR2 is FYNNEI in the germline V gene. The CDR3 reads CASTEGGADGYTF. The CDR3, as DNA: TGTGCCAGCACCGAGGGGGGGGCCGATGGCTACACCTTC.

The V call is TRBV7-9, the J call TRBJ2-3, with TRBD1 matching 8 bases. The CDR3 contains 15 residues. CDR1 and CDR2 (germline): SEHNR, FQNEAQ (reference sequence). Trimming took 6 bases from V and 3 from J; bases not matched to a gene: 8. CDR3 loop: CASRTGQGLTDTQYF. The CDR3 DNA is TGTGCCAGCAGAACTGGACAGGGCTTAACAGATACGCAGTATTTT. The whole variable domain, remainder taken from reference TRBV7-9 and TRBJ2-3, is DTGVSQNPRHKITKRGQNVTFRCDPISEHNRLYWYRQTLGQGPEFLTYFQNEAQLEKSRLLSDRFSAERPKGSFSTLEIQRTEQGDSAMYLCASRTGQGLTDTQYFGPGTRLTVL.

The rearrangement links TRBV27 to TRBJ2-7; D possibly corresponds to TRBD1 (5 bases). Per germline, CDR1 MNHEY and CDR2 SMNVEV (reference sequence). The CDR3 has 17 residues. The V end lost 3 bases, the J end lost 2 bases, and 20 bases lay between the germline ends. CDR3 DNA sequence: TGTGCCAGCAGTTTTATCACTTGGACAAGACAAGCCTACGAGCAGTACTTC. Its protein product is CASSFITWTRQAYEQYF.

The chain has TRBV11-2 and TRBJ2-3, with D possibly matching TRBD2 (5 bases). The V gene's germline CDR1 is SGHAT and CDR2 FQNNGV. Trimming took 5 bases from V and 1 from J, leaving 10 bases between them. The CDR3 spans 14 residues. The CDR3 region is CASSLSGGTDTQYF. Here the CDR3 DNA reads TGTGCCAGCAGCCTCTCCGGGGGCACAGATACGCAGTATTTT.

About this clone: The germline gene is not matched at one end of the junction; a read error may be the cause. This rearrangement joins TRBV7-9 to TRBJ2-1; D is perhaps TRBD2 (5 bases). Germline V gene data show CDR1 as SEHNR and CDR2 as FQNEAQ (reference sequence). The CDR3 has 13 amino acids. CDR3 amino acids: CANSASSYNEQFF. DNA for the CDR3: TGTGCCAACAGCGCTAGCAGCTACAATGAGCAGTTCTTC. The full variable domain, rest sourced from reference TRBV7-9 and TRBJ2-1, is DTGVSQNPRHKITKRGQNVTFRCDPISEHNRLYWYRQTLGQGPEFLTYFQNEAQLEKSRLLSDRFSAERPKGSFSTLEIQRTEQGDSAMYLCANSASSYNEQFFGPGTRLTVL.

The chain combines TRBV29-1 with TRBJ1-2; D is undetermined. Germline CDR1 is SQVTM and CDR2 is ANQGSEA. Trimming cost V 1 base and J 8 bases, with 17 bases left between them. The CDR3 contains 14 residues. DNA for the CDR3: TGCAGCGTTGAAGCCCCCGGCGTCTGGAGGGGCTACACCTTC. It translates to CSVEAPGVWRGYTF.

V gene TRBV6-6 combines with J gene TRBJ2-7, with TRBD2 matching 9 bases. The V and J ends lost 0 bases and 2 bases, in that order; junction bases with no gene match: 2. The CDR3 is 15 amino acids. Germline loops: CDR1 MNHNY, CDR2 SVGAGI (reference sequence). The CDR3 sequence is CASSYSTSGTYEQYV. The DNA for the CDR3 is TGTGCCAGCAGTTACTCGACTAGCGGAACCTACGAGCAGTACGTC.

The chain carries TRBV19 and TRBJ2-1; TRBD2 matches 15 bases. The CDR3 runs 18 residues. The V segment lost 3 bases and the J segment 0 bases; nucleotides outside the gene matches: 3. Germline CDR1 reads LNHDA; CDR2 reads SQIVND (reference sequence). CDR3 sequence (DNA): TGTGCCAGTAGTATCGGGACTAGCGGGAGGATCTCCTACAATGAGCAGTTCTTC. Amino acid sequence: CASSIGTSGRISYNEQFF.

The V and J genes are TRBV15 and TRBJ2-7, with 12 positions matching TRBD1. V dropped 3 bases and J dropped 1; count of bases not matched to a gene: 16. CDR1 LNHNV and CDR2 YYDKDF come from the germline V gene (reference sequence). The CDR3 is made up of 20 amino acids. The CDR3 reads CATSRSTPGTGGTISYEQYF. The CDR3 coding sequence is TGTGCCACCAGCAGGTCCACCCCCGGGACAGGGGGCACCATTTCCTACGAGCAGTACTTC.

This clone was seen just once. The V and J genes are TRBV6-2 or TRBV6-3 and TRBJ1-2; tentatively, D is TRBD1 (6 bases). Germline loops: CDR1 MNHEY, CDR2 SVGEGT. CDR3 length equals 12 residues. V lost 4 bases and J lost 3, with 6 bases in between. In DNA form, the CDR3 reads TGTGCCAGCAGTTGGACAGACTATGGCTACACCTTC. Translation: CASSWTDYGYTF.

This chain connects TRBV27 to TRBJ1-1, with 9 bases identical to TRBD1. CDR3 length: 14 amino acids. Germline assignment: CDR1 MNHEY and CDR2 SMNVEV (reference sequence). V dropped 5 bases and J dropped 4; count of bases not matched to a gene: 5. CDR3 DNA sequence: TGTGCCAGCAGTATGGGGACAGGGTTCACTGAAGCTTTCTTT. Amino acids: CASSMGTGFTEAFF.

This rearrangement joins TRBV7-2 to TRBJ1-5; no firm D call. CDR3 length: 14 residues. Germline-derived CDR1 and CDR2 are SGHTA and FQGNSA. With 3 bases removed from V and 4 bases from J, the gap between germline ends came to 10 bases. The CDR3 reads CASSLSPGNQPQHF. The CDR3 DNA is TGTGCCAGCAGCTTGAGTCCGGGGAATCAGCCCCAGCATTTT. The complete variable domain, with remaining parts taken from reference TRBV7-2 and TRBJ1-5, reads GAGVSQSPSNKVTEKGKDVELRCDPISGHTALYWYRQSLGQGLEFLIYFQGNSAPDKSGLPSDRFSAERTGGSVSTLTIQRTQQEDSAVYLCASSLSPGNQPQHFGDGTRLSIL.

The CDR3 DNA follows: TGCGCCAGCAGCCAAGATCCCGGGGCGGGGACTGAAGCTTTCTTT. It codes for CASSQDPGAGTEAFF. The chain carries TRBV4-3 and TRBJ1-1; a possible D gene is TRBD1 (5 bases). This CDR3 has 15 amino acids. Trimming took off 0 bases at V and 5 bases at J, with 13 bases between the two ends. Germline V lookup: CDR1 LGHNA, CDR2 YSLEER.

This chain links TRBV19 with TRBJ1-1; 9 nucleotides line up with TRBD1. Looked up from germline, CDR1 is LNHDA and CDR2 is SQIVND (reference sequence). The CDR3 runs to 14 residues. The J segment lost 5 bases and the V segment lost 8 bases, leaving 9 bases of the junction unmatched. CDR3 region: CASQITGGGTEAFF. CDR3 nucleotide sequence: TGTGCCAGTCAGATTACAGGGGGCGGAACTGAAGCTTTCTTT.

The genes are TRBV4-1 and TRBJ2-7; D is perhaps TRBD1 (5 bases). Germline CDR1 and CDR2: MGHRA and YSYEKL. Trimming stripped 0 bases from V and 0 bases from J, with 9 bases between. This CDR3 has 15 residues. CDR3 in amino acids: CASSQDRASSYEQYF. The CDR3 DNA is TGCGCCAGCAGCCAAGACAGGGCGAGCTCCTACGAGCAGTACTTC.

This sequence joins TRBV6-2 or TRBV6-3 and TRBJ1-2; D is perhaps TRBD1 (5 bases). The CDR3 contains 14 residues. Trimming stripped 6 bases from V and 4 bases from J, with 15 bases between. CDR1 and CDR2 (germline): MNHEY, SVGEGT. CDR3: CASSLSWGIYGYTF. The DNA for the CDR3 is TGTGCCAGCAGCCTCAGCTGGGGGATCTATGGCTACACCTTC.

This chain uses TRBV6-6 with TRBJ1-2, with 7 bases identical to TRBD1. Germline lookup yields CDR1 MNHNY and CDR2 SVGAGI (reference sequence). Losses at the gene ends were 9 bases for V and 5 bases for J; bases not matched to a gene: 9. This CDR3 contains 13 residues. DNA of the CDR3: TGTGCCAGTACTTACAGGGGAATGTATGGCTACACCTTC. Protein product: CASTYRGMYGYTF.

J is TRBJ1-1 and V is TRBV29-1; 10 bases are a match to TRBD1. The junction had 7 bases not matched to a gene; V was cut back by 6 bases and J by 6 bases. The CDR3 runs to 13 residues. Germline V CDR1 and CDR2: SQVTM, ANQGSEA. The CDR3 DNA sequence: TGCAGCGTGGACGGACAGGGGGTCGCTGAAGCTTTCTTT. Translating gives CSVDGQGVAEAFF.

This clone was seen just once. This chain links TRBV29-1 with TRBJ2-7; D perhaps matches TRBD1 (5 bases). V gave up 2 bases and J gave up 3 bases, with 5 bases separating them. The germline V gene encodes CDR1 SQVTM and CDR2 ANQGSEA. The CDR3 runs 11 residues. This chain's CDR3 is CSVETGYEQYF. CDR3 DNA sequence: TGCAGCGTTGAAACAGGCTACGAGCAGTACTTC.

The chain links TRBV28 to TRBJ1-1; 8 nucleotides agree with TRBD1. The CDR3 is made up of 14 amino acids. J gave up 6 bases and V 5 bases, and 8 bases lay outside the gene matches. Germline V gene data show CDR1 as MDHEN and CDR2 as SYDVKM. The CDR3 is CASSPPPGGSEAFF. The CDR3 DNA is TGTGCCAGCAGTCCCCCCCCAGGGGGCTCTGAAGCTTTCTTT.

The chain has TRBV11-2 and TRBJ2-2, with D possibly called TRBD1 or TRBD2 (5 bases each). V was cut by 5 bases and J by 6 bases, with 10 bases left in between. Germline assignment: CDR1 SGHAT and CDR2 FQNNGV. CDR3 length: 13 residues. For the CDR3, the DNA is TGTGCCAGCAGCACTAGGGGTTCCGGGGAGCTGTTTTTT. Translation: CASSTRGSGELFF.

The chain uses TRBV6-1 and TRBJ1-4; 7 bases are a match to TRBD1. Germline V gene lookup returns CDR1 MNHNS and CDR2 SASEGT. The CDR3 loop spans 19 amino acids. V shed 3 bases, J shed 0 bases, and the junction held 13 bases outside the gene matches. DNA of the CDR3: TGTGCCAGCAGTGATGTGACGGCAGGGGGGGGAGCAACTAATGAAAAACTGTTTTTT. This sequence encodes CASSDVTAGGGATNEKLFF.

The V call is TRBV5-4, the J call TRBJ2-2; 8 positions agree with TRBD1. The CDR3 is 15 residues long. CDR1 is SGHNT, CDR2 YYREEE, per germline (reference sequence). V shed 3 bases, J shed 3 bases, and the junction held 4 bases outside the gene matches. The CDR3 reads CASSSGQVDTGELFF. The CDR3 nucleotides read TGTGCCAGCAGCTCGGGACAGGTGGACACCGGGGAGCTGTTTTTT.

V and J are TRBV28 and TRBJ1-5; 8 positions match TRBD1. Germline V gene data show CDR1 as MDHEN and CDR2 as SYDVKM. Losses at the gene ends were 6 bases for V and 1 base for J; bases not matched to a gene: 8. CDR3 length equals 16 residues. CDR3 sequence (DNA): TGTGCCAGCAGCCGAATTGACAGGGGCAGCAATCAGCCCCAGCATTTT. Amino acid sequence: CASSRIDRGSNQPQHF.